Listed below are T cell receptor beta chains from one sample, sequenced in a study of human T cells and chemical hapten exposure. TCRdb independently ran MiXCR on the RACE reads; one entry per CDR3 protein. Of about 380,000 distinct CDR3 sequences in the sample, more than 4.5% were seen once. Here the sequenced sample was whole blood, taken in connection with sensitization to the hapten diphenylcyclopropenone (DPC). These receptors were obtained from a woman aged 45-65 years with alopecia areata. Some clones in this sample may be carry-over from other donors' samples. The CDR3 runs from the conserved cysteine through the conserved F or W. Fields, in order: J gene, V gene, CDR3 protein.

TRBJ2-7 TRBV18 CASSPDGPYEQYF
TRBJ2-1 TRBV28 CAIARQYNEQFF
TRBJ2-7 TRBV6-6 CASSLGGHEQYF
TRBJ2-5 TRBV7-2 CASSTEGGGETQYF
TRBJ1-1 TRBV20-1 CSANQGAENTEAFF
TRBJ2-5 TRBV13 CASSYTTGGRETQYF
TRBJ1-5 TRBV10-3 CAASGDVTEGQPQHF
TRBJ2-5 TRBV7-9 CASSLPRRLGETQYF
TRBJ2-3 TRBV9 CASSGSISTDTQYF
TRBJ1-5 TRBV5-1 CASSTHGGQPQHF
TRBJ2-3 TRBV3-1 CASSPDSYTDTQYF
TRBJ2-3 TRBV12-3/TRBV12-4 CASSLNMLIGDTQYF
TRBJ2-2 TRBV4-3 CASSPPARGLRGLAGEHTGELFF
TRBJ1-5 TRBV2 CASSGEAGNQPQHF
TRBJ1-1 TRBV7-9 CASSPSLGSGAEAFF
TRBJ2-2 TRBV20-1 CSAREANTGELFF
TRBJ2-5 TRBV7-9 CASSPQGAQETQYF
TRBJ2-5 TRBV6-5 CASRPRGTGGETQYF
TRBJ2-7 TRBV20-1 CSARVDSAPYEQYF
TRBJ2-3 TRBV12-3/TRBV12-4 CASSSPGGVPLDTQYF
TRBJ2-1 TRBV6-2/TRBV6-3 CASSYSTEAGNEQFF
TRBJ1-2 TRBV16 CASSQSTVFDGYTF
TRBJ2-5 TRBV24-1 CATSDPGQLSIETQYF
TRBJ2-3 TRBV7-2 CASSLEGRTDTQYF
TRBJ2-1 TRBV4-2 CASSSRTSGKDEQFF
TRBJ2-3 TRBV11-3 CASSRGAGSADTQYF
TRBJ2-3 TRBV6-6 CASSFGQGIDTQYF
TRBJ1-1 TRBV12-3/TRBV12-4 CASSFGGRGSRTEAFF
TRBJ2-3 TRBV28 CASSSPASSTDTQYF
TRBJ2-6 TRBV6-2/TRBV6-3 CASSYRESGANVLTF
TRBJ2-1 TRBV20-1 CSAGPRMLVEQFF
TRBJ2-3 TRBV7-2 CASSWTLAGSLGTDTQYF
TRBJ2-3 TRBV12-3/TRBV12-4 CASSGGLSRDTQYF
TRBJ2-2 TRBV6-6 CASSIDRANTGELFF
TRBJ1-4 TRBV30 CAWSVLGSGEKLFF
TRBJ1-6 TRBV20-1 CSARDLGGTGRAIGSPLHF
TRBJ1-5 TRBV20-1 CSARARGQGHQPQHF
TRBJ2-1 TRBV6-2/TRBV6-3 CASSLQADEQFF
TRBJ2-6 TRBV2 CASSERTTTAGANVLTF
TRBJ1-1 TRBV18 CASSPQTANTDAFF
TRBJ1-5 TRBV6-6 CASSYLVRQGGQPQHF
TRBJ2-7 TRBV20-1 CSAITRRYEQYF
TRBJ2-2 TRBV7-3 CASSLSSGARHTGELFF
TRBJ1-5 TRBV6-2/TRBV6-3 CASGGRGNQPQHF
TRBJ2-3 TRBV20-1 CSARDGTKRADTQYF
TRBJ1-2 TRBV2 CASSVRAEGYTF
TRBJ2-3 TRBV10-3 CAIMPGQFPDTQYF
TRBJ1-3 TRBV9 CASSVDPRPGNTIYF